The 23 T cell receptor beta chains below were found in one sample sequenced in a study of shared T cell receptors in the human thymus. Clones were read by immunoSEQ multiplex PCR, and TCRdb kept only the in-frame ones, dropping some. The data hold a few hundred thousand clones, with 95% observed a single time. Sequencing was performed on thymocytes. The receptors here all came from a human donor.

The rearrangement links TRBV6-1 to TRBJ1-4; 10 bases fit TRBD1. CDR3 size: 14 residues. Germline CDR1 and CDR2: MNHNS and SASEGT. Germline trimming cut 3 bases from V and 8 bases from J; bases unmatched to any gene: 3. CDR3 coding DNA: TGTGCCAGCAGTGAGGACAGGGGGGGAGAAAAACTGTTTTTT. It yields the protein CASSEDRGGEKLFF.

The chain carries TRBV28 and TRBJ2-1; TRBD2 aligns across 12 bases. This CDR3 contains 19 residues. CDR1 MDHEN and CDR2 SYDVKM come from the germline V gene. V shed 2 bases and J 12 bases; nucleotides not matched to a gene: 20. In DNA form, the CDR3 reads TGTGCCAGCAGTTTACAGGGGTGGCTAGCGGGAGGGCCTACCTGGGGGCAGTTCTTC. Its translation is CASSLQGWLAGGPTWGQFF.

This clone is a singleton in its sample. The chain joins TRBV4-2 to TRBJ2-7; 7 bases match TRBD1. Germline V gene data show CDR1 as LGHNA and CDR2 as YNFKEQ. J gave up 0 bases and V 0 bases, and 2 bases lay outside the gene matches. The CDR3 sequence is 15 residues long. The CDR3 loop is CASSQDRGSSYEQYF. The CDR3 bases are TGTGCCAGCAGCCAAGACAGGGGGAGCTCCTACGAGCAGTACTTC.

Only one count was recorded for this clone. The V call is TRBV7-8, the J call TRBJ2-5; tentative D call: TRBD2 (6 bases). From germline, CDR1 is SGHVS and CDR2 FQNEAQ. This CDR3 is 16 amino acids long. The germline V and J ends were trimmed by 4 bases and 7 bases, with 22 bases remaining between them. DNA for the CDR3: TGTGCCAGCAGCTCCCCAGCCCCGGGGCTCGGGGGGACCCAGTACTTC. It specifies CASSSPAPGLGGTQYF.

The chain uses TRBV27 and TRBJ2-7, with unresolved D. V was clipped by 2 bases and J by 2 bases, with 13 bases between them. The length of the CDR3 is 15 residues. Looked up from germline, CDR1 is MNHEY and CDR2 is SMNVEV (reference sequence). CDR3 coding DNA: TGTGCCAGCAGTTTACGCCTAGTGGGTGCCTACGAGCAGTACTTC. Translated: CASSLRLVGAYEQYF.

The chain recombines TRBV28 with TRBJ2-2, with D possibly TRBD2 on 8 matching bases. The V gene lost 8 bases and the J gene lost 2 bases, with 15 bases spanning the gap. This CDR3 has 15 residues. Germline CDR1 is MDHEN and CDR2 is SYDVKM. CDR3 in DNA: TGTGCCAGCCGGGAGGGGGCCGCAAACACCGGGGAGCTGTTTTTT. As protein: CASREGAANTGELFF.

This CDR3 is CASTGTEYNEQFF. Here the CDR3 DNA reads TGTGCCAGCACCGGGACAGAGTACAATGAGCAGTTCTTC. The V call is TRBV28, the J call TRBJ2-1, with 7 bases that match TRBD1. The trim removed 7 bases at V and 4 bases at J, leaving 4 bases unmatched. This CDR3 spans 13 amino acids. Germline values: CDR1 MDHEN, CDR2 SYDVKM.

The gene calls are TRBV19 and TRBJ1-2, with TRBD1 matching over 7 bases. The germline CDR1 and CDR2 sequences are LNHDA and SQIVND (reference sequence). Unmatched junction bases numbered 26, after V lost 5 bases and J lost 5 bases. CDR3 length equals 20 residues. The CDR3 loop is CASSPQGTTGTATQGYGYTF. The CDR3 nucleotides read TGTGCCAGTAGTCCTCAAGGCACTACCGGGACAGCAACCCAGGGGTATGGCTACACCTTC.

J is TRBJ2-2 and V is TRBV7-9, with D unclear. Trimming stripped 2 bases from V and 3 bases from J, with 16 bases between. CDR3 length: 17 amino acids. CDR1 is SEHNR, CDR2 FQNEAQ, per germline (reference sequence). The CDR3 protein is CASSLKGGLVDTGELFF. The CDR3 nucleotides read TGTGCCAGCAGCTTAAAAGGTGGGCTAGTAGACACCGGGGAGCTGTTTTTT. Looking up the rest from reference TRBV7-9 and TRBJ2-2 gives the full variable domain: DTGVSQNPRHKITKRGQNVTFRCDPISEHNRLYWYRQTLGQGPEFLTYFQNEAQLEKSRLLSDRFSAERPKGSFSTLEIQRTEQGDSAMYLCASSLKGGLVDTGELFFGEGSRLTVL.

V and J are TRBV2 and TRBJ1-4, with D maybe TRBD1 (5 bases). The CDR3 consists of 16 residues. Germline V gene data show CDR1 as SNHLY and CDR2 as FYNNEI. With 5 bases removed from V and 7 bases from J, the gap between germline ends came to 20 bases. The DNA of the CDR3 is TGTGCCAGCAGTTCCACGTTTACAGGATATGGTGAAAAACTGTTTTTT. Residues: CASSSTFTGYGEKLFF.

The V call is TRBV7-2, the J call TRBJ2-7; perhaps TRBD2 as D (5 bases). V was trimmed by 0 bases and J by 6 bases, leaving 12 bases between them. The germline V gene has CDR1 SGHTA and CDR2 FQGNSA. The CDR3 sequence is 14 residues long. The CDR3 protein is CASSLAVRTSEQYF. The DNA for the CDR3 is TGTGCCAGCAGCTTAGCAGTCCGGACTTCCGAGCAGTACTTC. The complete variable domain, with remaining parts taken from reference TRBV7-2 and TRBJ2-7, reads GAGVSQSPSNKVTEKGKDVELRCDPISGHTALYWYRQSLGQGLEFLIYFQGNSAPDKSGLPSDRFSAERTGGSVSTLTIQRTQQEDSAVYLCASSLAVRTSEQYFGPGTRLTVT.

The chain combines TRBV7-7 with TRBJ2-3; D gene unclear. This CDR3 is built from 13 residues. Germline V gene lookup returns CDR1 SSHAT and CDR2 FNYEAQ (reference sequence). Trimming stripped 7 bases from V and 0 bases from J, with 8 bases between. This CDR3 is CASNPISTDTQYF. DNA of the CDR3: TGTGCCAGCAACCCAATTAGCACAGATACGCAGTATTTT.

This clone was seen just once. The chain couples TRBV5-1 to TRBJ2-7; TRBD2 agrees at 9 bases. The CDR3 runs 15 residues. Germline CDR1 reads SGHRS; CDR2 reads YFSETQ. The V and J ends lost 1 base and 4 bases, in that order; junction bases with no gene match: 6. The CDR3: CASSLNAGGPYEQYF. The CDR3 bases are TGCGCCAGCAGCTTGAACGCGGGAGGGCCTTACGAGCAGTACTTC.

Turning to this clone: A read error may account for a junction end that differs from germline. The chain employs TRBV5-4 and TRBJ2-1, with TRBD2 matching 10 bases. The CDR3 totals 14 residues. Germline CDR1 is SGHNT and CDR2 is YYREEE (reference sequence). The CDR3 coding sequence is TGTGCCAGCAGCTTGTTGGCACTAGCGGGACCCATCGTCTTC. The encoded protein is CASSLLALAGPIVF. The complete variable domain, with remaining parts taken from reference TRBV5-4 and TRBJ2-1, reads ETGVTQSPTHLIKTRGQQVTLRCSSQSGHNTVSWYQQALGQGPQFIFQYYREEENGRGNFPPRFSGLQFPNYSSELNVNALELDDSALYLCASSLLALAGPIVFGPGTRLTVL.

This chain uses TRBV14 with TRBJ2-7; 8 bases map to TRBD1. Germline V CDR1 and CDR2: SGHDN, FVKESK. V was pared by 2 bases and J by 6 bases, with 6 bases of the junction left unmatched. CDR3 length equals 14 residues. The CDR3 sequence: CASSQFRTGIEQYF. In DNA form, the CDR3 reads TGTGCCAGCAGCCAATTCAGGACAGGGATCGAGCAGTACTTC.

The rearrangement uses TRBV28 and TRBJ2-7; D may be TRBD2 (6 bases). Germline V gene sequence: CDR1 MDHEN, CDR2 SYDVKM. The CDR3 length is 13 residues. Trimming shortened V by 6 bases and J by 6 bases, and 15 bases separated the two germline ends. Written as DNA, the CDR3 is TGTGCCAGCAGGCGCCGGGGGTCCGGCGAGCAGTACTTC. Its protein is CASRRRGSGEQYF.

The chain has TRBV6-5 and TRBJ2-7; D unresolved. Per germline, CDR1 MNHEY and CDR2 SVGAGI. The CDR3 is 14 amino acids. V lost 0 bases to trimming and J lost 4 bases, with 10 bases between them. The CDR3 bases are TGTGCCAGCAGTTACTCGGTGTCCAATTACGAGCAGTACTTC. Translation gives CASSYSVSNYEQYF.

The chain couples TRBV7-6 to TRBJ2-3; 8 nucleotides line up with TRBD1. V lost 1 base to trimming and J lost 0 bases; unmatched junction nucleotides: 6. This CDR3 region has 17 residues. Germline CDR1 and CDR2: SGHVS and FNYEAQ. CDR3: CASSLGTGSLSTDTQYF. The CDR3 DNA reads TGTGCCAGCAGCTTAGGGACAGGGTCTTTAAGCACAGATACGCAGTATTTT.

The chain links TRBV10-3 to TRBJ2-1; 14 positions agree with TRBD2. After removal of 6 bases from V and 7 bases from J, the junction contained 5 bases not matched to a gene. This CDR3 region has 15 residues. From germline, CDR1 is ENHRY and CDR2 SYGVKD. This CDR3 reads CAIREGTSGRNEQFF. The CDR3 DNA sequence: TGTGCCATCAGAGAAGGGACTAGCGGGAGAAATGAGCAGTTCTTC.

This chain joins TRBV19 and TRBJ2-1; 14 nucleotides match TRBD2. The junction had 16 bases not matched to a gene; V was cut back by 1 base and J by 8 bases. The germline V gene encodes CDR1 LNHDA and CDR2 SQIVND (reference sequence). The CDR3 runs 20 residues. Here the CDR3 reads CASSIVAMERGLAGDDEQFF. Written as DNA, the CDR3 is TGTGCCAGTAGTATAGTGGCCATGGAAAGGGGACTAGCGGGAGATGATGAGCAGTTCTTC.

The CDR3 spells CASSLLPHRYEQYF. The CDR3 nucleotides are TGTGCCAGCAGCTTGCTACCCCACCGCTACGAGCAGTACTTC. J is TRBJ2-7 and V is TRBV5-6; D is ambiguous. V dropped 1 base and J dropped 3 bases, with 11 bases sitting between them. The CDR3 consists of 14 residues. Germline lookup yields CDR1 SGHDT and CDR2 YYEEEE.

This clone was recorded only once. This sequence joins TRBV30 and TRBJ2-3, with 7 bases that match TRBD2. Germline CDR1 and CDR2: GTSNPN and SVGIG (reference sequence). This CDR3 is built from 14 residues. Trimming at V came to 4 bases and at J to 3 bases, leaving 7 bases not matched to a gene. The CDR3 nucleotides read TGTGCCTGGACCTGGGAGGGGCTGACAGATACGCAGTATTTT. This translates into CAWTWEGLTDTQYF.

The rearrangement uses TRBV10-2 and TRBJ2-2, with D possibly TRBD2 on 7 matching bases. V lost 7 bases and J 7 bases, leaving 13 bases between the germline ends. Looked up from germline, CDR1 is WSHSY and CDR2 is SAAADI. This CDR3 is built from 13 residues. CDR3 bases: TGCGCCAGCATGGAGGGGGAGGGCGGGGAGCTGTTTTTT. Its translation: CASMEGEGGELFF.